The sequence of this T cell receptor beta chain was determined in a study of CD8 T cells in ankylosing spondylitis. General study points: Disease-associated clones were reportedly significantly overrepresented in matched ankylosing spondylitis synovial fluid. Previous work reported some of these motif variants in the synovial fluid and blood of reactive arthritis. A TCR beta motif made of about eight highly homologous variants seemed typical of ankylosing spondylitis blood.

Deletions cut 0 bases from V and 4 bases from J, with 16 bases between. CDR1 SGHDT and CDR2 YYEEEE come from the germline V gene. The CDR3 sequence is 16 residues long. Preparation of TCR beta libraries was done by quantitative 5'-RACE with molecular barcodes. Using its own MiXCR run on the 5' RACE reads, TCRdb lists one record per CDR3 protein. The sample carries approximately 250,000 distinct CDR3 sequences, 7% to 10% recorded once. To note about this clonotype: Its antigen is unidentified.

This sequence joins TRBV5-6 and TRBJ1-2; D unresolved. This sequence originates from a female donor with ankylosing spondylitis or in good health (not recorded which). Sequenced input: blood, either unsorted or a sorted T cell fraction (not recorded which). DNA for the CDR3: TGTGCCAGCAGCTTGGGAGTCACGTCGTGGGGCTATGGCTACACCTTC. Translated, it gives CASSLGVTSWGYGYTF.